The clone carrying this T cell receptor (beta chain) was found a few times. The junction departs from germline at one end; a sequencing error may be responsible. This record belongs to a study of shared clonotypes between healthy human individuals. Germline assignment: CDR1 SSHAT and CDR2 FNYEAQ (reference sequence). CDR3 size: 16 residues. Repertoires were generated with immunoSEQ multiplex PCR, while TCRdb's copy carries only in-frame clones and drops some. The sample yields about 960,000 clones, approximately 76% seen once. Input material: memory CD4+ T cells sorted from blood. Subset of the sample: CD45RA-negative fraction. The receptor comes from a young man in good health. The chain couples TRBV7-7 to TRBJ2-5; 8 nucleotides line up with TRBD2. CDR3 protein: CASSPDFGGAGETQYF. The CDR3 nucleotides are TGTGCTAGCAGCCCCGATTTCGGGGGGGCCGGAGAGACCCAGTACTTC. Combining the CDR3 with reference TRBV7-7 and TRBJ2-5 gives the whole variable domain GAGVSQSPRYKVTKRGQDVTLRCDPISSHATLYWYQQALGQGPEFLTYFNYEAQPDKSGLPSDRFSAERPEGSISTLTIQRTEQRDSAMYRCASSPDFGGAGETQYFGPGTRLLVL.